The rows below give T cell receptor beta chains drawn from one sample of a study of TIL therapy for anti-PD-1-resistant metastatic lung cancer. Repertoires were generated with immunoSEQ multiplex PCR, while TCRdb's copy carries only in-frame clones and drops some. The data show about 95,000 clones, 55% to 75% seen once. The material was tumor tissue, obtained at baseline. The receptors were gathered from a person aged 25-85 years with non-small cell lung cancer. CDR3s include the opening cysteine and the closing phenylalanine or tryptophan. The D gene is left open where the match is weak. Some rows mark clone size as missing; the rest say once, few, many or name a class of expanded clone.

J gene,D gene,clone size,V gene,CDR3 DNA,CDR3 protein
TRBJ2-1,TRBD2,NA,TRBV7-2,TGTGCCAGCAGCGGGACTAGCGGGGGGACTCCGTTCTTC,CASSGTSGGTPFF
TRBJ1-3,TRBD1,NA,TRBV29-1,TGCAGCGTCACGACAGGGGGAAACACCATATATTTT,CSVTTGGNTIYF
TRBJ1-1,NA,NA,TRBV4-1,TGCGCCAGCAGCCAGTCGGCAGGGGATTTTGAAGCTTTCTTT,CASSQSAGDFEAFF
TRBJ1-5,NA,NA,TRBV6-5,TGTGCCAGCAGTTACTCGGGGGGGCATAGCAATCAGCCCCAGCATTTT,CASSYSGGHSNQPQHF
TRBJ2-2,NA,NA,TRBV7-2,TGTGCCAGCAGCTTAACGAGGACCGGGGAGCTGTTTTTT,CASSLTRTGELFF
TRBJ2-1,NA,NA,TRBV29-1,TGCAGCGCCGACGTTTGGGATGAGCAGTTCTTC,CSADVWDEQFF
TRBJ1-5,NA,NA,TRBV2,TGTGCCAGCAGTATCGCCGCTGGCCGCAATCAGCCCCAGCATTTT,CASSIAAGRNQPQHF
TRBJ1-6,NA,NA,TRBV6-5,TGTGCCAGCGCAGGGGTTACAGGATCACCCCTCCACTTT,CASAGVTGSPLHF
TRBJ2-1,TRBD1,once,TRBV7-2,TGTGCCACCCGGGACAGGGGTGGTTGGAATGAGCAGTTCTTC,CATRDRGGWNEQFF
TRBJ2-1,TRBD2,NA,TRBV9,TGTGCCAGCAGCGTTGCAACTAGCGGGACCTACAATGAGCAGTTCTTC,CASSVATSGTYNEQFF
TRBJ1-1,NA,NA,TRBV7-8,TGTGCCAGCAGCTTTACCCAACTCTCGACAGGAAACACTGAAGCTTTCTTT,CASSFTQLSTGNTEAFF
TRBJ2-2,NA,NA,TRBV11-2,TGTGCCAGCAGCTTAGGACACTTAAACGTTAACACCGGGGAGCTGTTTTTT,CASSLGHLNVNTGELFF
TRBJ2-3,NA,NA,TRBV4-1,TGCGCCAGCAGCCAAGAGGAGACAGATACGCAGTATTTT,CASSQEETDTQYF
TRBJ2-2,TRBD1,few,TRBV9,TGTGCCAGTAATGGGGACAGGGACAGGGTCGGGGAGCTGTTTTTT,CASNGDRDRVGELFF
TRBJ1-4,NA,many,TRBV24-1,TGTGCCACCAGTGATCCAGGATTGGGCGAAAAACTGTTTTTT,CATSDPGLGEKLFF
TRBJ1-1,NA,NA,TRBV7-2,TGTGCCAGCAGCTTAGCTCAAGAGAACACTGAAGCTTTCTTT,CASSLAQENTEAFF
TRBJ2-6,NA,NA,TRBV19,TGTGCCAGTATGGGACAAGCTGGGGCCAACGTCCTGACTTTC,CASMGQAGANVLTF